Presented here are 18 T cell receptor beta chains from one specimen sequenced in a study of blood T cell repertoires in COVID-19 (dated by TCRdb to the early 2020s). Library construction relied on the immunoSEQ multiplex PCR assay. Drawn from immuneACCESS, this table holds only the in-frame rearrangements with V and J called that TCRdb kept. Clones are partly lost; checked studies trace under half to an unresolved V gene and leave the rest unexplained. This sample gives 200,000 or so clones in total; 88% of them show up just once. The ten largest account for 2.6% of the sample. Input material: PBMCs or T cells enriched from blood (not recorded which). All receptors derive from a young woman who had recovered from COVID-19.

The table lists this clone with a few counts. The chain carries TRBV27 and TRBJ1-2; 8 bases align to TRBD1. V shed 5 bases, J shed 7 bases, and the junction held 9 bases outside the gene matches. Germline V gene data show CDR1 as MNHEY and CDR2 as SMNVEV (reference sequence). CDR3 length equals 14 residues. In nucleotides, the CDR3 is TGTGCCAGCAGTGTAACAGGGGGGCTTAGTGGCTACACCTTC. Amino acid sequence: CASSVTGGLSGYTF.

Notes on this clone: One end of the junction does not line up with germline, which may come from a read error. The same CDR3 can be traced to other DNA sequences in this sample. The J gene is TRBJ2-7, the V gene TRBV11-3; weak D call: TRBD2 (5 bases). The germline V gene encodes CDR1 SGHNT and CDR2 YENEEA. The CDR3 length is 13 residues. The CDR3 DNA sequence: TGTGCCAGCAGCTTAGATAGGACTTACGAACAGTACTTC. Translation gives CASSLDRTYEQYF.

V and J are TRBV6-2 or TRBV6-3 and TRBJ1-5; the D is unclear. Trimming left V 0 bases short and J 4 bases short, with 13 bases between. This CDR3 contains 16 residues. Germline V gene lookup returns CDR1 MNHEY and CDR2 SVGEGT. This CDR3 is CASSYSRLSGNQPQHF. In DNA form, the CDR3 reads TGTGCCAGCAGTTACTCCCGACTATCGGGAAATCAGCCCCAGCATTTT.

The V gene is TRBV5-1, the J gene TRBJ2-1, with D perhaps TRBD1 (6 bases). Looked up from germline, CDR1 is SGHRS and CDR2 is YFSETQ. V was shortened by 0 bases and J by 5 bases, with 9 bases between the two germline ends. This CDR3 comprises 14 residues. Here the CDR3 reads CASSLVGQHNEQFF. The CDR3 DNA is TGCGCCAGCAGCTTGGTTGGACAGCACAATGAGCAGTTCTTC.

In nucleotides, the CDR3 is TGTGCCAGCAGCCAAGTAAGGCAGGGTCCCTATGGCTACACCTTC. Translating it yields CASSQVRQGPYGYTF. The rearrangement links TRBV3-1 (or the pseudogene TRBV3-2) to TRBJ1-2; maybe TRBD1 (5 bases). Per germline, CDR1 LGHDT and CDR2 YNNKEL (reference sequence). V was clipped by 1 base and J by 4 bases, with 13 bases between them. CDR3 length equals 15 residues.

The chain couples TRBV12-3 or TRBV12-4 to TRBJ2-1; D ambiguous. The CDR3 length is 12 residues. Between the trimmed V and J ends, which lost 0 bases and 13 bases, there was a span of 10 bases. CDR3 DNA: TGTGCCAGCAGTTTAGCGACCAGGTTTCAGTTCTTC. Amino acids: CASSLATRFQFF.

The rearrangement uses TRBV14 and TRBJ1-2; 8 bases map to TRBD1. The CDR3 is 14 amino acids. The ends lost 5 bases at V and 4 bases at J; junction bases unmatched: 6. The germline V gene has CDR1 SGHDN and CDR2 FVKESK. CDR3 nucleotides: TGTGCCAGCAGCAAATACAGGGGGGTCTATGGCTACACCTTC. Its protein product is CASSKYRGVYGYTF. Full variable domain (outside the CDR3, taken from reference TRBV14 and TRBJ1-2): EAGVTQFPSHSVIEKGQTVTLRCDPISGHDNLYWYRRVMGKEIKFLLHFVKESKQDESGMPNNRFLAERTGGTYSTLKVQPAELEDSGVYFCASSKYRGVYGYTFGSGTRLTVV.

The chain employs TRBV4-1 and TRBJ1-3; D gene unclear. Trimming stripped 1 base from V and 0 bases from J, with 4 bases between. Germline V gene sequence: CDR1 MGHRA, CDR2 YSYEKL. The CDR3 is made up of 14 amino acids. The CDR3 loop reads CASSQVRSGNTIYF. CDR3 bases: TGCGCCAGCAGCCAAGTGCGCTCTGGAAACACCATATATTTT.

The rearrangement joins TRBV10-3 to TRBJ2-3; tentative D call: TRBD2 (7 bases). V lost 5 bases and J lost 8, with 20 bases in between. The germline gives CDR1 ENHRY, CDR2 SYGVKD. The length of the CDR3 is 15 residues. The DNA of the CDR3 is TGTGCCATCAGTCGAACTAGCGAGGTAGGGGGTACGCAGTATTTT. It yields the protein CAISRTSEVGGTQYF.

The CDR3 protein is CASSLGPGSGTEAFF. The CDR3 DNA is TGTGCCAGCAGCTTAGGGCCGGGGTCGGGCACTGAAGCTTTCTTT. This rearrangement joins TRBV7-2 to TRBJ1-1, with D unresolved. Trimming took 1 base from V and 4 from J, leaving 13 bases between them. Germline V gene data show CDR1 as SGHTA and CDR2 as FQGNSA. This CDR3 is built from 15 residues.

The chain is built from TRBV5-1 and TRBJ1-1; D might be TRBD1 (6 bases). V was clipped by 0 bases and J by 10 bases, with 16 bases between them. Germline CDR1 and CDR2: SGHRS and YFSETQ. The CDR3 length is 14 residues. CDR3 nucleotides: TGCGCCAGCAGCTTGGACACCGGGACAAGGGGAGCTTTCTTT. Translated, it gives CASSLDTGTRGAFF.

This sequence joins TRBV3-1 (or the pseudogene TRBV3-2) and TRBJ1-2; TRBD1 agrees at 7 bases. Germline V gene data show CDR1 as LGHDT and CDR2 as YNNKEL (reference sequence). The CDR3 runs 16 residues. V trimming: 4 bases; J trimming: 1 base; junction bases outside the gene matches: 9. The CDR3 is CASSPVGQLVNYGYTF. CDR3 bases: TGTGCCAGCAGCCCTGTGGGACAGCTAGTTAACTATGGCTACACCTTC.

The chain carries TRBV9 and TRBJ2-3; D call uncertain. Germline V gene data show CDR1 as SGDLS and CDR2 as YYNGEE. This CDR3 has 13 amino acids. Between the trimmed V and J ends, which lost 4 bases and 2 bases, there was a span of 8 bases. The CDR3 loop is CASSPPYTDTQYF. The CDR3 DNA reads TGTGCCAGCAGCCCCCCTTACACAGATACGCAGTATTTT.

The genes are TRBV12-3 or TRBV12-4 and TRBJ2-7; D might be TRBD1 (6 bases). V was cut by 6 bases and J by 7 bases, with 13 bases left in between. This CDR3 has 12 amino acids. Written as DNA, the CDR3 is TGTGCCAGCAGCCCACAGGGCTGGGAGCAGTACTTC. Encoded protein: CASSPQGWEQYF.

The CDR3 protein is CASSQDRAGGTNEKLFF. In nucleotides, the CDR3 is TGCGCCAGCAGCCAAGATCGGGCAGGGGGAACTAATGAAAAACTGTTTTTT. The chain carries TRBV4-3 and TRBJ1-4, with 7 bases that match TRBD1. V lost 0 bases and J lost 1; bases outside the gene matches: 5. Germline CDR1 reads LGHNA; CDR2 reads YSLEER. The CDR3 covers 17 residues.

The chain couples TRBV18 to TRBJ1-6, with 7 bases that match TRBD1. V lost 2 bases to trimming and J lost 4 bases; unmatched junction nucleotides: 2. Per germline, CDR1 KGHSH and CDR2 LQKENI. The CDR3 contains 15 residues. CDR3 in amino acids: CASSPGGQYNSPLHF. The CDR3 DNA reads TGTGCCAGCTCACCAGGGGGACAGTATAATTCACCCCTCCACTTT.

The chain links TRBV7-9 to TRBJ2-3; 11 nucleotides match TRBD2. CDR1 and CDR2 from the germline V gene are SEHNR and FQNEAQ (reference sequence). This CDR3 comprises 16 residues. The V segment lost 1 base and the J segment 6 bases; nucleotides outside the gene matches: 6. CDR3 bases: TGTGCCAGCAGCTTAGTGGGAACTAGCGGGGGTGATACGCAGTATTTT. This gives the protein CASSLVGTSGGDTQYF.

The chain is built from TRBV19 and TRBJ2-1; TRBD2 aligns across 10 bases. The trim removed 7 bases at V and 7 bases at J, leaving 10 bases unmatched. Germline CDR1 LNHDA, CDR2 SQIVND (reference sequence). The CDR3 is made up of 15 amino acids. In DNA form, the CDR3 reads TGTGCCAGTATAGCGAGCGGGGGGGCCAGGAATGAGCAGTTCTTC. Translated, it gives CASIASGGARNEQFF.